This TCR beta chain was profiled in a study of radiotherapy plus CTLA-4 blockade in lung cancer. Some clones are missing from TCRdb's copy, which holds only in-frame ones; the method was immunoSEQ multiplex PCR. The sample lists about 49,000 clones, more than 70% occurring once. Looked up from germline, CDR1 is MNHEY and CDR2 is SVGAGI. The CDR3 length is 14 residues. V was cut by 0 bases and J by 3 bases, with 7 bases left in between. Focal radiation with ipilimumab CTLA-4 blockade was given to patients with chemo-refractory metastatic non-small-cell lung cancer. In the case of this clone: The antigen is undetermined.

Regarding the study as a whole: Blood TCR clones of tumor origin expanded after radiotherapy plus ipilimumab. It was early blood T cell clone dynamics, with interferon-beta, that reportedly best predicted response.

Here the sequenced sample was peripheral blood, taken from a patient treated with radiotherapy plus ipilimumab. V and J are TRBV6-5 and TRBJ2-3; D unclear. The clonotype originates from a human donor with non-small cell lung cancer who had stable disease on radiotherapy plus ipilimumab. The CDR3 loop reads CASSYSVFTDTQYF. In nucleotides, the CDR3 is TGTGCCAGCAGTTACTCGGTATTTACAGATACGCAGTATTTT.